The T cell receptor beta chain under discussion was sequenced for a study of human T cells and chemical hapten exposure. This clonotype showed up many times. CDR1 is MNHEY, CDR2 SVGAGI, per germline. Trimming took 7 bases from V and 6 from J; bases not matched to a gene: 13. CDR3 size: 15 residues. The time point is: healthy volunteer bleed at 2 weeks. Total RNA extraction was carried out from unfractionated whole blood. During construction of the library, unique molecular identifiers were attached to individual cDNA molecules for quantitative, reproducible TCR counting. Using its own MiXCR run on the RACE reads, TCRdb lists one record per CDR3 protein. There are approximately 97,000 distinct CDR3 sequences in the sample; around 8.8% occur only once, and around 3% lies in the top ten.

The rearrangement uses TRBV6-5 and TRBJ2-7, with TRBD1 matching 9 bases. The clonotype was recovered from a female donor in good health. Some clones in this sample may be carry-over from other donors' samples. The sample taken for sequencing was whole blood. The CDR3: CASKETGTGFFEQYF. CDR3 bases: TGTGCCAGCAAAGAGACCGGGACAGGGTTTTTCGAGCAGTACTTC.